A single sample gave rise to the 30 T cell receptor beta chains below, sequenced in a study of shared clonotypes between healthy human individuals. The repertoire was sequenced with immunoSEQ multiplex PCR; TCRdb's copy has only in-frame clones and lacks some. The sample gives 1,500,000 or so clones, 98% of which show up once; roughly 0.36% is in the top ten. The sample comprised naive CD4+ T cells sorted from blood. Subset of the sample: CD45RA+ positively selected. These receptors came from a man in his thirties or forties in good health.

The chain is built from TRBV28 and TRBJ2-3; a possible D gene is TRBD2 (6 bases). Trimming took 5 bases from V and 0 from J, leaving 18 bases between them. This CDR3 spans 17 amino acids. CDR1 MDHEN and CDR2 SYDVKM come from the germline V gene. The CDR3 DNA sequence: TGTGCCAGCAGTCCGATAGCGGTAGTAACTAGCACAGATACGCAGTATTTT. Protein: CASSPIAVVTSTDTQYF.

The chain employs TRBV28 and TRBJ2-1, with D uncertain. Trimming removed 6 bases at V and 10 bases at J, with 10 bases between. Germline CDR1 is MDHEN and CDR2 is SYDVKM. CDR3 size: 11 residues. The CDR3 region is CASSRGPEQFF. In DNA form, the CDR3 reads TGTGCCAGCAGCAGAGGACCGGAGCAGTTCTTC.

The chain links TRBV10-2 to TRBJ2-1; 13 bases match TRBD2. This CDR3 has 18 residues. Germline-derived CDR1 and CDR2 are WSHSY and SAAADI. V lost 5 bases and J lost 8; bases outside the gene matches: 15. CDR3 sequence (DNA): TGCGCCAGCAGTCAGGGGACTAGCGGGATTGGCCCAATCGATGAGCAGTTCTTC. It translates to CASSQGTSGIGPIDEQFF.

This clone was recorded only once. CDR3 DNA: TGTGCCAGCACCAAGAGGTGGGTGGCCGAGCAGTACTTC. It is translated as CASTKRWVAEQYF. The V call is TRBV5-8, the J call TRBJ2-7; D ambiguous. Germline V gene data show CDR1 as SGHTS and CDR2 as YDEGEE. This CDR3 comprises 13 residues. V was shortened by 6 bases and J by 6 bases, with 16 bases between the two germline ends.

The chain is built from TRBV28 and TRBJ2-7; 10 nucleotides line up with TRBD2. CDR1 MDHEN and CDR2 SYDVKM come from the germline V gene. This CDR3 contains 15 residues. With 5 bases clipped from V and 6 bases from J, the junction kept 10 bases outside the gene matches. The CDR3 nucleotides read TGTGCCAGCAGTCCTGGGACTAGCGTATCCCTCGAGCAGTACTTC. This translates into CASSPGTSVSLEQYF.

The chain is built from TRBV20-1 and TRBJ1-2; tentative D call: TRBD1 (6 bases). This CDR3 contains 10 residues. The germline CDR1 and CDR2 sequences are DFQATT and SNEGSKA (reference sequence). This CDR3 reads CRGAGNGYTF. The CDR3 DNA follows: TGCAGGGGGGCAGGGAATGGCTACACCTTC.

This chain joins TRBV2 and TRBJ1-5; 12 nucleotides match TRBD1. V lost 7 bases and J lost 4; bases outside the gene matches: 8. From germline, CDR1 is SNHLY and CDR2 FYNNEI. The CDR3 is 16 residues long. The CDR3 here is CASKPGQGAVNQPQHF. CDR3 in DNA: TGTGCCAGCAAACCGGGACAGGGGGCTGTTAATCAGCCCCAGCATTTT.

This clone was seen a few times. The rearrangement links TRBV29-1 to TRBJ1-1; perhaps TRBD1 as D (5 bases). CDR3 length: 14 amino acids. Trimming stripped 4 bases from V and 0 bases from J, with 12 bases between. Germline CDR1 is SQVTM and CDR2 is ANQGSEA. The CDR3 DNA reads TGCAGCGTTGCGGAGGGGCCGGTGAACACTGAAGCTTTCTTT. Translating it yields CSVAEGPVNTEAFF.

As concerns this clone: Other DNA sequences of this sample code for an identical CDR3. In nucleotides, the CDR3 is TGTGCCATCCGGACAGGGGGCTCCTACGAGCAGTACTTC. As protein: CAIRTGGSYEQYF. The V call is TRBV10-3, the J call TRBJ2-7; 10 positions agree with TRBD1. CDR1 and CDR2 (germline): ENHRY, SYGVKD. Trimming at V came to 8 bases and at J to 0 bases, leaving 1 base not matched to a gene. The CDR3 loop spans 13 amino acids.

V is TRBV6-4 and J is TRBJ2-3; 7 bases align to TRBD2. V gave up 5 bases and J gave up 4 bases; unmatched junction bases: 6. Germline CDR1 is MRHNA and CDR2 is SNTAGT. The CDR3 extends over 14 amino acids. The CDR3: CASSRNGLADTQYF. The CDR3 DNA follows: TGTGCCAGCAGTCGTAACGGACTAGCAGATACGCAGTATTTT.

This chain connects TRBV29-1 to TRBJ2-5, with 9 bases that match TRBD2. Germline CDR1 and CDR2: SQVTM and ANQGSEA. The CDR3 runs to 17 residues. Unmatched junction bases numbered 14, after V lost 4 bases and J lost 2 bases. CDR3 region: CSVVLVAGVTGQETQYF. CDR3 sequence (DNA): TGCAGCGTTGTTCTGGTAGCGGGAGTGACGGGGCAAGAGACCCAGTACTTC.

This chain uses TRBV4-3 with TRBJ2-1, with D possibly being TRBD1 or TRBD2 (5 bases each). This CDR3 contains 18 residues. CDR1 is LGHNA and CDR2 is YSLEER in the germline V gene. Trimming shortened V by 1 base and J by 0 bases, and 16 bases separated the two germline ends. This CDR3 is CASSQVVRGSASYNEQFF. The DNA of the CDR3 is TGCGCCAGCAGCCAAGTGGTTCGGGGCAGTGCCTCCTACAATGAGCAGTTCTTC.

The genes are TRBV11-3 and TRBJ1-5, with no clear D. The CDR3 length is 18 residues. Trimming left V 3 bases short and J 0 bases short, with 18 bases between. CDR1 and CDR2 from the germline V gene are SGHNT and YENEEA. CDR3 DNA sequence: TGTGCCAGCAGCTTTCCCTCACTGAGTAGATATAGCAATCAGCCCCAGCATTTT. Amino acid sequence: CASSFPSLSRYSNQPQHF.

This rearrangement joins TRBV5-4 to TRBJ2-3, with D maybe TRBD1 (6 bases). Germline V gene sequence: CDR1 SGHNT, CDR2 YYREEE (reference sequence). The length of the CDR3 is 13 residues. Trimming pared 5 bases from V and 4 bases from J, leaving 11 bases between. The CDR3 is CASRKQGSDTQYF. The DNA for the CDR3 is TGTGCCAGCAGGAAACAGGGCTCAGATACGCAGTATTTT.

The V and J genes are TRBV28 and TRBJ2-1, with D perhaps matching TRBD1 or TRBD2 (5 bases each). Germline-derived CDR1 and CDR2 are MDHEN and SYDVKM. Trimming left V 4 bases short and J 1 base short, with 17 bases between. The CDR3 sequence is 17 residues long. In nucleotides, the CDR3 is TGTGCCAGCAGTTCAGGGTCGTGGCTAGCTTCCTACAATGAGCAGTTCTTC. Translation: CASSSGSWLASYNEQFF.

CDR3 in amino acids: CASSVDAEPNTEAFF. The CDR3 nucleotides read TGTGCCAGCAGCGTAGATGCGGAACCTAACACTGAAGCTTTCTTT. The chain uses TRBV9 and TRBJ1-1; D is undetermined. V lost 0 bases and J 2 bases, leaving 11 bases between the germline ends. CDR1 and CDR2 (germline): SGDLS, YYNGEE. This CDR3 contains 15 residues. Full variable domain (rest looked up from reference TRBV9 and TRBJ1-1): DSGVTQTPKHLITATGQRVTLRCSPRSGDLSVYWYQQSLDQGLQFLIQYYNGEERAKGNILERFSAQQFPDLHSELNLSSLELGDSALYFCASSVDAEPNTEAFFGQGTRLTVV.

This clone has a single count. J is TRBJ2-5 and V is TRBV10-3; either TRBD1 or TRBD2 may fit D (5 bases each). Trimming left V 0 bases short and J 4 bases short, with 9 bases between. There are 14 residues in the CDR3. Germline V gene lookup returns CDR1 ENHRY and CDR2 SYGVKD. The CDR3: CAISESLGTETQYF. The DNA of the CDR3 is TGTGCCATCAGTGAGTCCCTGGGGACAGAGACCCAGTACTTC.

Regarding this clone: At one boundary the junction diverges from the germline segment, which might be a read error. V gene TRBV5-1 combines with J gene TRBJ2-6; no firm D call. CDR1 is SGHRS and CDR2 is YFSETQ in the germline V gene. The CDR3 has 17 amino acids. In nucleotides, the CDR3 is TGCGCCAGCAGCTTTGCAGGAGCTCCCTCTGGGTCCAACGTCCTGACTTTC. Protein sequence: CASSFAGAPSGSNVLTF.

About this clone itself: The junction departs from the called germline gene at one end, perhaps through a read error. V and J are TRBV7-9 and TRBJ2-4; 7 bases fit TRBD2. Germline V gives CDR1 SEHNR, CDR2 FQNEAQ (reference sequence). The CDR3 totals 12 residues. CDR3 sequence (DNA): TGTGCCAGCAGCCGGGAGGACAATCCTGCAAACTTC. This gives the protein CASSREDNPANF.

The chain has TRBV28 and TRBJ1-2, with a tentative D call TRBD1 (5 bases). The germline CDR1 and CDR2 sequences are MDHEN and SYDVKM. V was pared by 5 bases and J by 3 bases, with 7 bases between. The CDR3 runs to 12 residues. CDR3 region: CASSPGHYGYTF. CDR3 nucleotide sequence: TGTGCCAGCAGTCCAGGGCACTATGGCTACACCTTC.

V is TRBV18 and J is TRBJ1-5; D is unclear. The length of the CDR3 is 12 residues. Germline lookup yields CDR1 KGHSH and CDR2 LQKENI. Trimming left V 4 bases short and J 5 bases short, with 6 bases between. This chain's CDR3 is CASSLMDQPQHF. The CDR3 DNA reads as TGTGCCAGCTCACTGATGGATCAGCCCCAGCATTTT.

The chain joins TRBV28 to TRBJ2-1, with 10 positions matching TRBD1. Germline CDR1 MDHEN, CDR2 SYDVKM. The length of the CDR3 is 16 residues. With V trimmed by 5 bases and J by 4 bases, 8 bases remained unmatched. In nucleotides, the CDR3 is TGTGCCAGCAGTCCGGGGACAGGGGAGCGTTACAATGAGCAGTTCTTC. Translated: CASSPGTGERYNEQFF. The full variable domain, rest sourced from reference TRBV28 and TRBJ2-1, is DVKVTQSSRYLVKRTGEKVFLECVQDMDHENMFWYRQDPGLGLRLIYFSYDVKMKEKGDIPEGYSVSREKKERFSLILESASTNQTSMYLCASSPGTGERYNEQFFGPGTRLTVL.

This chain connects TRBV18 to TRBJ1-4; a weak D match, TRBD1 (5 bases). This CDR3 has 14 residues. Trimming left V 2 bases short and J 6 bases short, with 10 bases between. Germline values: CDR1 KGHSH, CDR2 LQKENI. CDR3 DNA sequence: TGTGCCAGCTCACCAGACAGCGCCTATGAAAAACTGTTTTTT. It yields the protein CASSPDSAYEKLFF.

This sequence joins TRBV28 and TRBJ2-7; the D is unclear. The CDR3 is 12 residues long. Germline lookup yields CDR1 MDHEN and CDR2 SYDVKM. V gave up 2 bases and J gave up 5 bases, with 7 bases separating them. As DNA, the CDR3 is TGTGCCAGCAGTTTAGTTCGGGACGAGCAGTACTTC. The encoded protein is CASSLVRDEQYF. Full variable domain (remainder filled in from reference TRBV28 and TRBJ2-7): DVKVTQSSRYLVKRTGEKVFLECVQDMDHENMFWYRQDPGLGLRLIYFSYDVKMKEKGDIPEGYSVSREKKERFSLILESASTNQTSMYLCASSLVRDEQYFGPGTRLTVT.

V usage is TRBV10-3 and J usage is TRBJ2-7, with 10 bases aligning to TRBD2. Germline lookup yields CDR1 ENHRY and CDR2 SYGVKD. This CDR3 region has 16 residues. V lost 6 bases, J lost 0 bases, and 8 bases stayed unmatched. Here the CDR3 reads CAIRGGTSGTSYEQYF. DNA of the CDR3: TGTGCCATCAGGGGCGGCACTAGCGGGACCTCCTACGAGCAGTACTTC.

This chain joins TRBV27 and TRBJ2-5; TRBD2 agrees at 8 bases. Germline V lookup: CDR1 MNHEY, CDR2 SMNVEV (reference sequence). Trimming at V came to 7 bases and at J to 2 bases, leaving 6 bases not matched to a gene. The CDR3 is made up of 14 amino acids. This CDR3 is CASKYRLAQETQYF. The CDR3, as DNA: TGTGCCAGCAAATATAGACTAGCGCAAGAGACCCAGTACTTC.

The chain joins TRBV6-1 to TRBJ2-1; TRBD2 aligns across 12 bases. Unmatched junction bases numbered 11, after V lost 4 bases and J lost 4 bases. This CDR3 comprises 18 residues. Germline CDR1 is MNHNS and CDR2 is SASEGT. For the CDR3, the DNA is TGTGCCAGCAGTGTCGGTGGTAGGACTAGCGGGAAATACAATGAGCAGTTCTTC. The encoded protein is CASSVGGRTSGKYNEQFF.

The J gene is TRBJ1-2, the V gene TRBV7-2; D is uncertain. Per the germline V gene, CDR1 is SGHTA and CDR2 is FQGNSA. Trimming stripped 1 base from V and 3 bases from J, with 15 bases between. The CDR3 sequence is 16 residues long. The CDR3 region is CASSLVSDETDYGYTF. Written as DNA, the CDR3 is TGTGCCAGCAGCTTAGTTAGTGACGAGACGGACTATGGCTACACCTTC.

V and J are TRBV18 and TRBJ1-1, with 7 bases that match TRBD1. J was trimmed by 8 bases and V by 3 bases; bases with no gene match: 9. This CDR3 comprises 14 residues. The V gene's germline CDR1 is KGHSH and CDR2 LQKENI. The CDR3 here is CASSPLVGTEEAFF. The CDR3 DNA follows: TGTGCCAGCTCACCCCTCGTAGGGACAGAAGAAGCTTTCTTT.

The gene calls are TRBV5-6 and TRBJ1-2; tentative D call: TRBD1 (5 bases). The germline V gene encodes CDR1 SGHDT and CDR2 YYEEEE. The CDR3 runs 14 residues. V lost 1 base and J lost 8, with 15 bases in between. CDR3 DNA: TGTGCCAGCAGCTTGACCGGGACCCAAGGGGGCTACACCTTC. This gives the protein CASSLTGTQGGYTF.